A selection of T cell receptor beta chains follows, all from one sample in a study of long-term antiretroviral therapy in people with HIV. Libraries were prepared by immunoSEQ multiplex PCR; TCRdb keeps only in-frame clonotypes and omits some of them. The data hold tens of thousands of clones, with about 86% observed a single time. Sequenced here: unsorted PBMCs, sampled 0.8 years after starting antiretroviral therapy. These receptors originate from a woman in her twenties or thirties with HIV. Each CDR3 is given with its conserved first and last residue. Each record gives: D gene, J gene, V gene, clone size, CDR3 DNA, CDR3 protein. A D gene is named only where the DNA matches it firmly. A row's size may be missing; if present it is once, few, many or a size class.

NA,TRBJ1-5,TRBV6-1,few,TGTGCCAGCAGTGAACTTTGGGGGGCTAACGATCAGCCCCAGCATTTT,CASSELWGANDQPQHF
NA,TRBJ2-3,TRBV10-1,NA,TGCGCCAGTGCAGGCAGAGATACGCAGTATTTT,CASAGRDTQYF
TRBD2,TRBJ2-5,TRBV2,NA,TGTGCCAGCAGTGGTCTTCTAGCGGGGGCCCCAGCGGCCCAGTACTTC,CASSGLLAGAPAAQYF
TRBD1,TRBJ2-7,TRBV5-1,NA,TGCGCCAGCAGCTCGGACAGGGGGCGCGGATCCTACGAGCAGTACTTC,CASSSDRGRGSYEQYF
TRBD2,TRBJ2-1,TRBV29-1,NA,TGCAGCGTTGAGTGGTTAGCGGGGCCGGGGACCTACAATGAGCAGTTCTTC,CSVEWLAGPGTYNEQFF
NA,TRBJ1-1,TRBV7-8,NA,TGTGCCAGCAGCTTGAACAGCTTGAACACTGAAGCTTTCTTT,CASSLNSLNTEAFF
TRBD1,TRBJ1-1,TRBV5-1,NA,TGCGCCAGCAGCGCGACAGGGTACACTGAAGCTTTCTTT,CASSATGYTEAFF
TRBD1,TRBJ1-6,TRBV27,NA,TGTGCCAGCCCCACTCCACAGGGGAGAGATTCACCCCTCCACTTT,CASPTPQGRDSPLHF
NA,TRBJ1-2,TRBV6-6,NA,TGTGCCAGCAGCCCCCAGGGCTACGGAGGCTACACCTTC,CASSPQGYGGYTF
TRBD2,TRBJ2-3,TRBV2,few,TGTGCCAGCAGTGGCGACGGGGGGTCGGTTCCTACGCAGTATTTT,CASSGDGGSVPTQYF